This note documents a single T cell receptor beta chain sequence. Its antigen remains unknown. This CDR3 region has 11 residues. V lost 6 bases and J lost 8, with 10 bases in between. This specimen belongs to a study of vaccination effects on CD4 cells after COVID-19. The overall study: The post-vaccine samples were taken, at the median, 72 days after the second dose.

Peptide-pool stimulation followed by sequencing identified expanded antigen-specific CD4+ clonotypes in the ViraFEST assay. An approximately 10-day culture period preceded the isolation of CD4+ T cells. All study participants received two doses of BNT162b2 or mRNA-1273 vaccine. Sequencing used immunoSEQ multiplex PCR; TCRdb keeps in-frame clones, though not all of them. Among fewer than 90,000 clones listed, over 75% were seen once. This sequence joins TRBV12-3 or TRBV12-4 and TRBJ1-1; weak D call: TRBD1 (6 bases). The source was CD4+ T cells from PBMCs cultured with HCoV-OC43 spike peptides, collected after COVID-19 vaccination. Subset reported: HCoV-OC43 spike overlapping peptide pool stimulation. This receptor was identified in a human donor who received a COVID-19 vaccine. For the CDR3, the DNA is TGTGCCAGCAGGACAGGAATCGAAGCTTTCTTT. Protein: CASRTGIEAFF.